This paragraph reports one T cell receptor (beta chain). The antigen is not known. The data originate from a study of T cells after yellow fever vaccination. Study at large: Fractions containing few cells were prepared with SMART-Seq v4 Ultra Low Input.

Study outcomes and limitations: Shared CD4/CD8 clonotypes were a small share, likely from convergent recombination. Contamination by abundant bulk-population clonotypes could be present in FACS-sorted repertoires.

This CDR3 spans 14 amino acids. Deletions cut 7 bases from V and 0 bases from J, with 11 bases between. From germline, CDR1 is MDHEN and CDR2 SYDVKM. Synthesis of TCR cDNA relied on 5'RACE template switching, which attached a universal primer site and UMIs. TCRdb recomputed calls from the 5' RACE reads with MiXCR, one row per CDR3 protein. The profile shows more than 450,000 distinct CDR3 sequences, 20% to 25% of them singletons. The source is a young man who received the YFV17D yellow fever vaccine. The rearrangement links TRBV28 to TRBJ2-3, with D hard to call. The sequencing used PBMCs, collected 21 days after the first yellow fever vaccination. CDR3 DNA: TGTGCCAGCAAAGAAAGAACTAGCACAGATACGCAGTATTTT. Its protein is CASKERTSTDTQYF.